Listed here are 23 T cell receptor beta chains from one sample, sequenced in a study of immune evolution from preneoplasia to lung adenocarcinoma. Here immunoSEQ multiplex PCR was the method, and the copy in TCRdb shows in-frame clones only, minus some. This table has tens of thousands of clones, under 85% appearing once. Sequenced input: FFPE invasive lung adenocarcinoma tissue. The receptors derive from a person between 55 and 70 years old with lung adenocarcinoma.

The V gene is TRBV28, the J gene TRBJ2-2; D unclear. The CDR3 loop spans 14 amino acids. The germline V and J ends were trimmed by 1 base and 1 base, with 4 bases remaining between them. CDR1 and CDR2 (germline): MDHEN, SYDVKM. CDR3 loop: CASSLSGNTGELFF. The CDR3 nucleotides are TGTGCCAGCAGTTTATCGGGGAACACCGGGGAGCTGTTTTTT.

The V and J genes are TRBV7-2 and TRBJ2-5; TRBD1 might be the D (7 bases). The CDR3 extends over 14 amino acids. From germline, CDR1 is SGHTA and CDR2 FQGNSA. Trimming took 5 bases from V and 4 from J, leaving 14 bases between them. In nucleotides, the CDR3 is TGTGCCAGCAGCACATACAGGGGAGGAGAGACCCAGTACTTC. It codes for CASSTYRGGETQYF.

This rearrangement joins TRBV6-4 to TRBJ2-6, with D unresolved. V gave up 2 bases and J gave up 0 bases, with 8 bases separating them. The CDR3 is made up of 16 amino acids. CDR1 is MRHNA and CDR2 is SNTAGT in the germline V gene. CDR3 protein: CASSDRVSSGANVLTF. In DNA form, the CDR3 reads TGTGCCAGCAGTGACAGGGTCAGCTCTGGGGCCAACGTCCTGACTTTC.

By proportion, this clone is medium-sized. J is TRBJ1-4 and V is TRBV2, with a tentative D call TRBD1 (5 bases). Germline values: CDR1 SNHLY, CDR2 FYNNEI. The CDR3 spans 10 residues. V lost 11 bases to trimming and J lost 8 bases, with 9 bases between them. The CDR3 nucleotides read TGTGCCTCCAGGGTCGAAAAACTGTTTTTT. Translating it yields CASRVEKLFF.

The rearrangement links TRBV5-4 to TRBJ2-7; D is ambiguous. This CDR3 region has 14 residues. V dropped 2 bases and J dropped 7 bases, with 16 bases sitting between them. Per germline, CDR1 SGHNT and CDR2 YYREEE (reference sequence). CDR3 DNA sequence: TGTGCCAGCAGCTTTGTCCCTACCGCCGGGGAGCAGTACTTC. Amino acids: CASSFVPTAGEQYF. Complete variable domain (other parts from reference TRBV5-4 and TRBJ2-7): ETGVTQSPTHLIKTRGQQVTLRCSSQSGHNTVSWYQQALGQGPQFIFQYYREEENGRGNFPPRFSGLQFPNYSSELNVNALELDDSALYLCASSFVPTAGEQYFGPGTRLTVT.

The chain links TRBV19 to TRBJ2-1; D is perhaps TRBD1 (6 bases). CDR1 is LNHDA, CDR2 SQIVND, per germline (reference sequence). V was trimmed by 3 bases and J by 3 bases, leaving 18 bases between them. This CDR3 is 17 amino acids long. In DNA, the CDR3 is TGTGCCAGTAGTATGGCCGGGCAAACAGGGTACTACAATGAGCAGTTCTTC. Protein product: CASSMAGQTGYYNEQFF.

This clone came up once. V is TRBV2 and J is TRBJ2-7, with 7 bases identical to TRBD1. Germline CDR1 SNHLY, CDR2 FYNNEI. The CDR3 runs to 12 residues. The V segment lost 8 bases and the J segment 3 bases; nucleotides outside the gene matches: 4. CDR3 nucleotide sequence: TGTGCCAGCGGCAGGGGGTTCTACGAGCAGTACTTC. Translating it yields CASGRGFYEQYF.

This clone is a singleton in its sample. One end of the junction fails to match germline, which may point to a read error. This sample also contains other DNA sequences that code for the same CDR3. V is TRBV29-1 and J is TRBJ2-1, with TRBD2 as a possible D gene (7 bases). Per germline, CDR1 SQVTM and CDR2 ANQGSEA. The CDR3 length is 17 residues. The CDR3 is CSVEGGWARGNKNEQFF. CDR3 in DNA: TGTAGCGTTGAGGGGGGGTGGGCTAGGGGCAACAAGAATGAGCAGTTCTTC.

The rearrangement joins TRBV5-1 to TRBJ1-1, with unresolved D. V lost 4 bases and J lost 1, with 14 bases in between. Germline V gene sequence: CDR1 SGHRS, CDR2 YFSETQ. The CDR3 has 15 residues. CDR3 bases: TGCGCCAGCAGCCTGTACGAGGGAGGGAACACTGAAGCTTTCTTT. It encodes CASSLYEGGNTEAFF.

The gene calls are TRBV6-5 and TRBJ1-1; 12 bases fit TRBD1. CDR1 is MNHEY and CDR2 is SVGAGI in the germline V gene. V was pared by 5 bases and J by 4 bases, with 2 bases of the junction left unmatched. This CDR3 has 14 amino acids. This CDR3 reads CASSRDRGRTEAFF. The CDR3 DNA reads TGTGCCAGCAGTCGGGACAGGGGGCGCACTGAAGCTTTCTTT.

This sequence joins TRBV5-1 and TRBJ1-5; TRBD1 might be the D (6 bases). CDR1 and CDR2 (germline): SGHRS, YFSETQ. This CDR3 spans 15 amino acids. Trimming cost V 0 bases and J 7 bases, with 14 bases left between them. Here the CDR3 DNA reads TGCGCCAGCAGCTTGGGGTGGGGGCGGGAACAGCCCCAGCATTTT. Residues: CASSLGWGREQPQHF. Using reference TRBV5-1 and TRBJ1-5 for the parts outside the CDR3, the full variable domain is KAGVTQTPRYLIKTRGQQVTLSCSPISGHRSVSWYQQTPGQGLQFLFEYFSETQRNKGNFPGRFSGRQFSNSRSEMNVSTLELGDSALYLCASSLGWGREQPQHFGDGTRLSIL.

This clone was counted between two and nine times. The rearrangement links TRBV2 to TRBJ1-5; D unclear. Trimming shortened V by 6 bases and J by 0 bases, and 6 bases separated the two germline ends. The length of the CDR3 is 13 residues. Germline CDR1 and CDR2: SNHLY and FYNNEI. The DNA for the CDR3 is TGTGCCAGCAGAGATTTTAGCAATCAGCCCCAGCATTTT. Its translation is CASRDFSNQPQHF.

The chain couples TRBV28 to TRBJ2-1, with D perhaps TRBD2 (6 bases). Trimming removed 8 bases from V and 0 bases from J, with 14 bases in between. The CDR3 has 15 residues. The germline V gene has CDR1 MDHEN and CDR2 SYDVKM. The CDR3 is CASRPAGSSYNEQFF. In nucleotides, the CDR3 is TGTGCCAGCCGCCCGGCGGGGAGCTCCTACAATGAGCAGTTCTTC.

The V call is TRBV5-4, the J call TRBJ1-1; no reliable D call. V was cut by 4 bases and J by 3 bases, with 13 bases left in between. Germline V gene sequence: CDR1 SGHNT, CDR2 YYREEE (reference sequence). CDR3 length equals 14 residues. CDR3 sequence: CASSPGDGDTEAFF. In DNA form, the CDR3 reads TGTGCCAGCAGCCCCGGTGACGGGGACACTGAAGCTTTCTTT.

The CDR3 sequence is CASSLGSALRELFF. CDR3 in DNA: TGTGCCAGCAGCTTAGGTTCTGCTCTCCGGGAGCTGTTTTTT. The V call is TRBV7-8, the J call TRBJ2-2; D is uncertain. The CDR3 sequence is 14 residues long. Germline V gene lookup returns CDR1 SGHVS and CDR2 FQNEAQ. The ends were cut back, 1 base at V and 9 bases at J, with 12 bases in the middle.

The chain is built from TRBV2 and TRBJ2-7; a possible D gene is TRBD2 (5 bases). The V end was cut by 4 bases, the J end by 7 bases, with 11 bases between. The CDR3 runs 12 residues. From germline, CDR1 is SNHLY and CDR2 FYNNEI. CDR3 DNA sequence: TGTGCCAGCAGTGTAAGCACGGGAGAGCAGTACTTC. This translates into CASSVSTGEQYF.

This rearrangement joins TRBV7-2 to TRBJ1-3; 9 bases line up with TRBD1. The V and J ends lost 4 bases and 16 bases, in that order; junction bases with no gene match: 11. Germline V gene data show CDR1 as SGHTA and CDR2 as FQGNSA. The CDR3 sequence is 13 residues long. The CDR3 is CASSWGTGREVYF. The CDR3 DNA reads TGTGCCAGCAGCTGGGGGACAGGGAGGGAGGTGTATTTT.

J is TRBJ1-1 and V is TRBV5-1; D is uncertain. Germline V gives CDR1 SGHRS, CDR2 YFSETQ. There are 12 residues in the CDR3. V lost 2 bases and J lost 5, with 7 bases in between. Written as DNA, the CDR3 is TGCGCCAGCAGCTTTGAAGGGACTGAAGCTTTCTTT. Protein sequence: CASSFEGTEAFF.

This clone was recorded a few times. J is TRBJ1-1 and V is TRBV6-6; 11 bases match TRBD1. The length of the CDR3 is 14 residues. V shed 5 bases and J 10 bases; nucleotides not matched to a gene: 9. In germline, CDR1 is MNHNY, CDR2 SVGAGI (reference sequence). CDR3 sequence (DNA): TGTGCCAGCAGTCCCCGGGACAGGGGGACGGGAGCTTTCTTT. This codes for CASSPRDRGTGAFF.

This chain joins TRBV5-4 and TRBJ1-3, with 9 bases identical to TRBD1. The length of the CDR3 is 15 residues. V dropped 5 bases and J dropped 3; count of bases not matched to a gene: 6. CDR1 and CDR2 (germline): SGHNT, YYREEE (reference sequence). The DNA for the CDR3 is TGTGCCAGCAGTAGGACAGGGGCGGGTGGAAACACCATATATTTT. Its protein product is CASSRTGAGGNTIYF.

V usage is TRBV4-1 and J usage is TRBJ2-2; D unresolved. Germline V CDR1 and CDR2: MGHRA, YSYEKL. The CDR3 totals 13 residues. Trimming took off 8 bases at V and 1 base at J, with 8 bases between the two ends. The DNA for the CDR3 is TGCGCCAGCCGAGGTCAGAACACCGGGGAGCTGTTTTTT. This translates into CASRGQNTGELFF.

CDR3: CSVVIAGAYNEQFF. The CDR3 DNA reads TGCAGCGTTGTCATAGCGGGGGCATACAATGAGCAGTTCTTC. The chain recombines TRBV29-1 with TRBJ2-1; TRBD2 agrees at 9 bases. In germline, CDR1 is SQVTM, CDR2 ANQGSEA. The CDR3 has 14 amino acids. J was trimmed by 4 bases and V by 4 bases; bases with no gene match: 5.

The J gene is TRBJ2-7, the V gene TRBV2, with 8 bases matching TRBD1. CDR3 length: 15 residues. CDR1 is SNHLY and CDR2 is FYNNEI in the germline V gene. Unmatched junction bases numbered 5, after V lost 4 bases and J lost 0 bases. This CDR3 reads CASSGTGIYSYEQYF. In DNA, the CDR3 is TGTGCCAGCAGTGGGACAGGGATCTACTCCTACGAGCAGTACTTC.